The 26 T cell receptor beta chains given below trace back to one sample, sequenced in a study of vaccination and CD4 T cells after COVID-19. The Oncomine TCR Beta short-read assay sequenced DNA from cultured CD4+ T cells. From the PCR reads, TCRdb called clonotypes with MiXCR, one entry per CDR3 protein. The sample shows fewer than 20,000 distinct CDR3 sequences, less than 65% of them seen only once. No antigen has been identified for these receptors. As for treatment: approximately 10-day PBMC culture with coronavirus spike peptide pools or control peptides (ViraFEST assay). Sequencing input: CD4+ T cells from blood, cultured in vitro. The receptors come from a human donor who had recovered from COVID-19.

The CDR3, as DNA: TGCAGTGCTAGAGTTAGCGGGAGAATCTACGAGCAGTACTTC. Residues: CSARVSGRIYEQYF. The V and J genes are TRBV20-1 and TRBJ2-7; 9 bases align to TRBD2. V dropped 1 base and J dropped 3; count of bases not matched to a gene: 4. The CDR3 is 14 residues long. Germline V gene sequence: CDR1 DFQATT, CDR2 SNEGSKA (reference sequence).

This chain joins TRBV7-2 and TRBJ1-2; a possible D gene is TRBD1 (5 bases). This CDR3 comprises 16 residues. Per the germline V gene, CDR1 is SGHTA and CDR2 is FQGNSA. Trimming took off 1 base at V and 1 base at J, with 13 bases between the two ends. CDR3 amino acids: CASSLGRRGLNYGYTF. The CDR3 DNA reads TGTGCCAGCAGCTTAGGACGGCGGGGCCTTAACTATGGCTACACCTTC. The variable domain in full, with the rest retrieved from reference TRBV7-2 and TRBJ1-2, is GAGVSQSPSNKVTEKGKDVELRCDPISGHTALYWYRQSLGQGLEFLIYFQGNSAPDKSGLPSDRFSAERTGGSVSTLTIQRTQQEDSAVYLCASSLGRRGLNYGYTFGSGTRLTVV.

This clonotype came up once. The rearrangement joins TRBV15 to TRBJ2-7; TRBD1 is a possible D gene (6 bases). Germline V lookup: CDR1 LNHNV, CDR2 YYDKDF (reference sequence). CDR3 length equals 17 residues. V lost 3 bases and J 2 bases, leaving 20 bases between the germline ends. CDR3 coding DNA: TGTGCCACCAGCAGGGTCCTGTGGGTGGGGGCCGCCTACGAGCAGTACTTC. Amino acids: CATSRVLWVGAAYEQYF.

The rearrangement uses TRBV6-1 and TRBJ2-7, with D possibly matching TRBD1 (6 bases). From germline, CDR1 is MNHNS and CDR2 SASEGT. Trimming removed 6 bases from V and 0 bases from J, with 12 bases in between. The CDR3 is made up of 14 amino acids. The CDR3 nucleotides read TGTGCCAGCAGCGACAGGTGGAGCTCCTACGAGCAGTACTTC. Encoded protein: CASSDRWSSYEQYF.

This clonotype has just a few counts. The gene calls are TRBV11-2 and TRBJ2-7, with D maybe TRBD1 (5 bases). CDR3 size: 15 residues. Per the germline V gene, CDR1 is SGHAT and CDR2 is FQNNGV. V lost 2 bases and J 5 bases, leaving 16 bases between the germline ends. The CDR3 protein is CASSLLRGRAHEQYF. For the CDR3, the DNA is TGTGCCAGCAGCTTACTACGCGGCAGGGCCCACGAGCAGTACTTC.

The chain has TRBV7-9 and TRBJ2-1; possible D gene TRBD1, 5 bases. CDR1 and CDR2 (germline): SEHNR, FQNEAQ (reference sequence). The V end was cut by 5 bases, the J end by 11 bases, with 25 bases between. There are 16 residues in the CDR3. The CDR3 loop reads CASSPQGSSRTTKQFF. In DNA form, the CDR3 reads TGTGCCAGCAGCCCCCAGGGTAGTAGCCGTACCACTAAGCAGTTCTTC.

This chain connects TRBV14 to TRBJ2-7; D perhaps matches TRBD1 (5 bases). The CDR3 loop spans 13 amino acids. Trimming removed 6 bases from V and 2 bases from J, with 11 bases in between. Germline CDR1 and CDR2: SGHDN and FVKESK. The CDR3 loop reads CASSLDSTYEQYF. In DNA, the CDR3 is TGTGCCAGCAGTCTAGACAGCACCTACGAGCAGTACTTC.

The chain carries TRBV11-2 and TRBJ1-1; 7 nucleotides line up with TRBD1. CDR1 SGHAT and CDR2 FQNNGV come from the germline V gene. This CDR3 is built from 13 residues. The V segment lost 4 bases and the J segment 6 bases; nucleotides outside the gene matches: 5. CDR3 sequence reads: CASSSRQGSEAFF. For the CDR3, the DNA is TGTGCCAGCAGCTCGAGACAGGGTTCTGAAGCTTTCTTT.

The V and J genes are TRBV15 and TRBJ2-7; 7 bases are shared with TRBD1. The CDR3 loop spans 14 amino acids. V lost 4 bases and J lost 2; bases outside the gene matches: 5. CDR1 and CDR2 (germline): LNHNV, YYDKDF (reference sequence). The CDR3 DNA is TGTGCCACCAGCATAGATACAGGGGCCTACGAGCAGTACTTC. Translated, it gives CATSIDTGAYEQYF.

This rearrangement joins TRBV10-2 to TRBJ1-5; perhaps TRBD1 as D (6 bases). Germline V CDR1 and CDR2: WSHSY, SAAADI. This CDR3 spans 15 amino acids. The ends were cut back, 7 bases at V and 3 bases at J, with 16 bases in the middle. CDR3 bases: TGCGCCAGCATTGTCTTTCGGGACAACAATCAGCCCCAGCATTTT. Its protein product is CASIVFRDNNQPQHF.

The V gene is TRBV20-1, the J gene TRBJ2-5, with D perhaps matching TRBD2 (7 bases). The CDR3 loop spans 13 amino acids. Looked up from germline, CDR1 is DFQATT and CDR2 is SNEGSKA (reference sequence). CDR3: CTARGGAGETQYF. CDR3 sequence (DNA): TGCACCGCTAGAGGGGGGGCCGGGGAGACCCAGTACTTC.

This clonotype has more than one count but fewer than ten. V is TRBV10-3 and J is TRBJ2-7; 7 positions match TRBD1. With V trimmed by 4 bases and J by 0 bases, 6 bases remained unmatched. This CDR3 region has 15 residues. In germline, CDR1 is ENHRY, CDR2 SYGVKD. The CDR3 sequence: CAISGTGASSYEQYF. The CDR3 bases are TGTGCCATCAGTGGTACAGGGGCAAGCTCCTACGAGCAGTACTTC.

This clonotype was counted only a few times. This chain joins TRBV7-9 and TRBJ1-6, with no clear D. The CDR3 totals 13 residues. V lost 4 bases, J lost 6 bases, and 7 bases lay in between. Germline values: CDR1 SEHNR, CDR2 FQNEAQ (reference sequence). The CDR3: CASSSAGNSPLHF. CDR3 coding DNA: TGTGCCAGCAGCTCGGCGGGTAATTCACCCCTCCACTTT. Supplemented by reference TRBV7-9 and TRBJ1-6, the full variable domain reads DTGVSQNPRHKITKRGQNVTFRCDPISEHNRLYWYRQTLGQGPEFLTYFQNEAQLEKSRLLSDRFSAERPKGSFSTLEIQRTEQGDSAMYLCASSSAGNSPLHFGNGTRLTVT.

The CDR3 region is CATASESSYNEQFF. The CDR3 bases are TGTGCCACGGCAAGCGAGAGCTCCTACAATGAGCAGTTCTTC. The chain is built from TRBV24-1 and TRBJ2-1; unclear D gene. Germline CDR1 is KGHDR and CDR2 is SFDVKD. The V gene lost 10 bases and the J gene lost 0 bases, with 12 bases spanning the gap. This CDR3 region has 14 residues.

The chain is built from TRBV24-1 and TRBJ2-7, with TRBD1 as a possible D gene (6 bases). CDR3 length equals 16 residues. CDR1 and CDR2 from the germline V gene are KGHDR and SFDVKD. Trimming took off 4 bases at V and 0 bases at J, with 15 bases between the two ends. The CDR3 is CATSDSGQISSYEQYF. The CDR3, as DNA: TGTGCCACCAGTGACTCCGGACAGATAAGCTCCTACGAGCAGTACTTC.

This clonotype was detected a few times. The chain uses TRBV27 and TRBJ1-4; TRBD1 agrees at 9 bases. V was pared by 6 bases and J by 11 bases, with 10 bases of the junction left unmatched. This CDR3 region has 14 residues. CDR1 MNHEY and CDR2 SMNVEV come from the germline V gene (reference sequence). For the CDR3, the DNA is TGTGCCAGCAGGATAGGGACAGGGTTGGGGAAACTGTTTTTT. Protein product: CASRIGTGLGKLFF.

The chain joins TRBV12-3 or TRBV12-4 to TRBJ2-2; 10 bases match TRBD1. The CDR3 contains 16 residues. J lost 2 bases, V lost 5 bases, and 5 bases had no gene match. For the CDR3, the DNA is TGTGCCAGCAGTATTAGGACAGGGGGAAACACCGGGGAGCTGTTTTTT. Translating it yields CASSIRTGGNTGELFF.

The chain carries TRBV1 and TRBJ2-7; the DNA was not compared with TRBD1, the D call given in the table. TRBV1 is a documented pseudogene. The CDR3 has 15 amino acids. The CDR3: CTRPLGSASSYEQYF. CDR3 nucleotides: TGCACCAGGCCCCTCGGAAGTGCCAGCTCCTACGAGCAGTACTTC.

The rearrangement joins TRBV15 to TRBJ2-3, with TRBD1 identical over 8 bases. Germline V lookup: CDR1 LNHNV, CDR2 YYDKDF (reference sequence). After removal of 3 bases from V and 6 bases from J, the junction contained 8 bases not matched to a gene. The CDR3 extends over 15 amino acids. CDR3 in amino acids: CATSRGQASGDTQYF. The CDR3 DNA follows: TGTGCCACCAGCAGGGGACAGGCGAGCGGCGATACGCAGTATTTT.

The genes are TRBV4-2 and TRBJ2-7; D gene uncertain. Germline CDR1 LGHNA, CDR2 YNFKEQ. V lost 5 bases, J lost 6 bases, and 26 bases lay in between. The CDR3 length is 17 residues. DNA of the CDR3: TGTGCCAGCAGCACCCCTCCACAAGCGAGGAGTTTTCGCGAGCAGTACTTC. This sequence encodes CASSTPPQARSFREQYF.

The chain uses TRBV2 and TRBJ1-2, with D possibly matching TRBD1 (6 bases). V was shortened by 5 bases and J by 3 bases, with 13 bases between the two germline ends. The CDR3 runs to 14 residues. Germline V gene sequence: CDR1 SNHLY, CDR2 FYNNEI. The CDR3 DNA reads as TGTGCCAGCAGTCTAGGGCAGGGGTACTATGGCTACACCTTC. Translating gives CASSLGQGYYGYTF.

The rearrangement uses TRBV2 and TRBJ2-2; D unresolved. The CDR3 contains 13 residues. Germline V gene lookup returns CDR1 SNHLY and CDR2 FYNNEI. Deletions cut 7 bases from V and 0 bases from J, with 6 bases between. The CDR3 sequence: CASIPANTGELFF. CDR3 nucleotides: TGTGCCAGCATACCAGCGAACACCGGGGAGCTGTTTTTT.

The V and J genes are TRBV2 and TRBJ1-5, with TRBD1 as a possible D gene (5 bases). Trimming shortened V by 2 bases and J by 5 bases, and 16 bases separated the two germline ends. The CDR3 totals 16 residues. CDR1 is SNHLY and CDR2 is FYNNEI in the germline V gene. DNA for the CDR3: TGTGCCAGCAGTGAAAGTCCCGGACACCTCGATCAGCCCCAGCATTTT. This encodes CASSESPGHLDQPQHF.

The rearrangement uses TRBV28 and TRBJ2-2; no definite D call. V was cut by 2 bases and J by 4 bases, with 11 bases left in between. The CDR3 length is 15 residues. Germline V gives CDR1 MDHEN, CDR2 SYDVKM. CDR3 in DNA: TGTGCCAGCAGTTTAGGCAGGAACCCCACCGGGGAGCTGTTTTTT. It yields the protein CASSLGRNPTGELFF. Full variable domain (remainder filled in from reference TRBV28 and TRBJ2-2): DVKVTQSSRYLVKRTGEKVFLECVQDMDHENMFWYRQDPGLGLRLIYFSYDVKMKEKGDIPEGYSVSREKKERFSLILESASTNQTSMYLCASSLGRNPTGELFFGEGSRLTVL.

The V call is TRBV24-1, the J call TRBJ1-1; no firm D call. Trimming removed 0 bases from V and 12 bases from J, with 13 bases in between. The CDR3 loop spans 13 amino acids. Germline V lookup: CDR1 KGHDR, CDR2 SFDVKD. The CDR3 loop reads CATSDLQIRGTFF. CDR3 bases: TGTGCCACCAGTGATTTGCAGATTCGCGGGACTTTCTTT.

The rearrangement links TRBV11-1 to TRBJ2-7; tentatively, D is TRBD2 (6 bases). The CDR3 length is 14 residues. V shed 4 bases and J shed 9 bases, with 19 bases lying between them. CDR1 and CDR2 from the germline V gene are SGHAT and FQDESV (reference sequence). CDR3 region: CASSSGEHNVAQYF. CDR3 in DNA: TGTGCCAGCAGCTCGGGGGAGCATAACGTCGCGCAGTACTTC.